The T cell receptor (beta chain) under discussion was sequenced for a study of T cell responses to AZD1222 COVID-19 vaccine. Study-level findings and limits: Per reports, nearly half of all spike-specific TCRs target regions that are unmutated in variants.

Per germline, CDR1 SEHNR and CDR2 FQNEAQ (reference sequence). The CDR3 sequence is 14 residues long. V was shortened by 11 bases and J by 8 bases, with 22 bases between the two germline ends. Comments on this clone: Its antigen is not known.

Only in-frame clones appear in the TCRdb table, and some are missing; sequencing was by immunoSEQ multiplex PCR. The sample lists tens of thousands of clones; 92% were seen once. The clonotype originates from an adult who received the AZD1222 COVID-19 vaccine. The sequences come from peripheral blood, collected 28 days after the second AZD1222 dose. This sequence joins TRBV7-9 and TRBJ2-1, with D unclear. As DNA, the CDR3 is TGTGCCCTGGTTACTACTTTCTCGGTCGATGAGCAGTTCTTC. Amino acids: CALVTTFSVDEQFF.